This T cell receptor (beta chain) was sequenced for a study of regulatory T cells in long-lasting Graves disease. This clonotype was found many times. V was pared by 1 base and J by 4 bases, with 7 bases of the junction left unmatched. CDR3 length: 16 residues. The germline gives CDR1 LNHNV, CDR2 YYDKDF (reference sequence). Construction of the TCR beta libraries employed iRepertoire HTBI primers in conjunction with Arm-PCR of CDR3 regions. Original handling: Gene usage covered approximately 65 TRBV and 14 to 15 TRBJ segments. Using its own MiXCR run on the multiplex PCR reads, TCRdb lists one record per CDR3 protein. The V and J calls shown here were made by TCRdb, not taken from the authors' results. This table holds about 220,000 distinct CDR3 sequences, around 18% found once. The time point here: newly diagnosed GD, antithyroid drugs for less than 3 months. PBMCs were the source of the RNA used for TCR sequencing.

The sample consisted of peripheral blood mononuclear cells (PBMCs), taken at new diagnosis, from a patient treated with antithyroid drugs. The receptor was isolated from a female donor with Graves disease. The rearrangement uses TRBV15 and TRBJ2-5; the match to TRBD1 covers 9 bases. CDR3 sequence: CATSRVPPGQGETQYF. DNA for the CDR3: TGTGCCACCAGCAGAGTTCCACCGGGACAGGGAGAGACCCAGTACTTC.